The source of this T cell receptor beta chain is a study of cytomegalovirus exposure and HLA in healthy donors. Whole-study results and caveats: Per a prior analysis, the majority of TCR beta V segments were productive roughly 87% or roughly 30% of the time. TCR beta sequences numbering over 15,000 were associated with HLA alleles at 0.05 false discovery rate in a later analysis.

It was with 60 Vbeta and 13 Jbeta primers that the PCR ran. In the original workflow: Later work found 80 million or so unique TCR beta chains, with about 10 million shared. Profiling relied on immunoSEQ multiplex PCR, and the TCRdb table lists in-frame clones only, not all of them. V, J and clone size reflect that table, while D and trimming were determined from the DNA. The sample includes tens of thousands of clones, 60% to 85% of them seen just once. This clone was counted between two and nine times. Its specificity is unknown. The length of the CDR3 is 15 residues. Per the germline V gene, CDR1 is SGHVS and CDR2 is FQNEAQ. Trimming removed 5 bases from V and 2 bases from J, with 13 bases in between.

The sequenced sample consisted of PBMCs. This chain connects TRBV7-8 to TRBJ1-5; tentatively, D is TRBD1 (5 bases). The source of this sequence is a man aged 30 to 45 in good health and CMV-seropositive. CDR3 amino acids: CASSPRDGGNQPQHF. Written as DNA, the CDR3 is TGTGCCAGCAGCCCGCGGGACGGAGGCAATCAGCCCCAGCATTTT. The whole variable domain, remainder taken from reference TRBV7-8 and TRBJ1-5, is GAGVSQSPRYKVAKRGQDVALRCDPISGHVSLFWYQQALGQGPEFLTYFQNEAQLDKSGLPSDRFFAERPEGSVSTLKIQRTQQEDSAVYLCASSPRDGGNQPQHFGDGTRLSIL.